A selection of T cell receptor beta chains follows, all from one sample in a study of identical twins. Using its own MiXCR run on the 5' RACE reads, TCRdb lists one record per CDR3 protein. The data show approximately 240,000 distinct CDR3 sequences, over 11% seen once. The specimen was memory (CD45RO+) T cells sorted from blood. The receptors stem from a woman aged 18-29 years in good health. Both conserved end residues are part of each CDR3. Each record gives: clone size, D gene, J gene, V gene, CDR3 DNA, CDR3 protein. A D gene is named only where the DNA matches it firmly. Not all rows give a size; the values are once, few, many and, for expanded clones, a class.

size: NA; D: NA; J: TRBJ2-5; V: TRBV27; DNA: TGTGCCAGCAGTTTTAAGTCCCCAGGGCTTGGAGAGACCCAGTACTTC; CDR3: CASSFKSPGLGETQYF
size: NA; D: NA; J: TRBJ2-7; V: TRBV21-1; DNA: TGTGCCAGCAGAGGACCTAGCGGGAGTAGCGAGCAGTACTTC; CDR3: CASRGPSGSSEQYF
size: NA; D: TRBD1; J: TRBJ2-7; V: TRBV5-1; DNA: TGCGCCAGCAGCTTACCGGGACAGGGGAAGCAGTACTTC; CDR3: CASSLPGQGKQYF
size: few; D: TRBD2; J: TRBJ2-1; V: TRBV20-1; DNA: TGCAGTGCTAGACTCCTAGCGGGAGGGTTGAGCTCCTACAATGAGCAGTTCTTC; CDR3: CSARLLAGGLSSYNEQFF
size: NA; D: NA; J: TRBJ2-3; V: TRBV5-1; DNA: TGCGCCAGCAGCCCGTCAGCTATCACAGATACGCAGTATTTT; CDR3: CASSPSAITDTQYF
size: NA; D: TRBD2; J: TRBJ2-1; V: TRBV7-3; DNA: TGTGCCAGCAGTAGAAGCGGGGGGGGGTACAATGAGCAGTTCTTC; CDR3: CASSRSGGGYNEQFF
size: NA; D: NA; J: TRBJ1-2; V: TRBV2; DNA: TGTGCCAGCGGGGATCGACAGGTTGGCCAATATGGCTACACCTTC; CDR3: CASGDRQVGQYGYTF
size: few; D: NA; J: TRBJ2-5; V: TRBV5-1; DNA: TGCGCCAGCAGCGGAGGGGACTTCCAAGAGACCCAGTACTTC; CDR3: CASSGGDFQETQYF
size: many; D: TRBD1; J: TRBJ2-7; V: TRBV5-1; DNA: TGCGCCAGCAGCCTAAGTCCCGGGACAGCCTACGAGCAGTACTTC; CDR3: CASSLSPGTAYEQYF
size: NA; D: NA; J: TRBJ1-2; V: TRBV6-5; DNA: TGTGCCAGCAGTTACCACAGCGCCTATGGCTACACCTTC; CDR3: CASSYHSAYGYTF
size: NA; D: TRBD2; J: TRBJ2-5; V: TRBV12-3/TRBV12-4; DNA: TGTGCGACCGCAGGGCAAGCGGGGGGGCACCAAGAGACCCAGTACTTC; CDR3: CATAGQAGGHQETQYF
size: few; D: NA; J: TRBJ2-3; V: TRBV12-3/TRBV12-4; DNA: TGTGCCAGTAACAGGGTGGTGACAGATACGCAGTATTTT; CDR3: CASNRVVTDTQYF
size: NA; D: NA; J: TRBJ1-5; V: TRBV12-3/TRBV12-4; DNA: TGTGCCAGCAGTCCCGGGGGGCGGGGGCCCCAGCATTTT; CDR3: CASSPGGRGPQHF
size: NA; D: TRBD1; J: TRBJ2-4; V: TRBV18; DNA: TGTGCCAGCTCACCGGGACAGAAAAACATTCAGTACTTC; CDR3: CASSPGQKNIQYF
size: few; D: NA; J: TRBJ1-5; V: TRBV18; DNA: TGTGCCAGCTCACCGTTGGGCCCGGGGGTGTCTCAGCCCCAGCATTTT; CDR3: CASSPLGPGVSQPQHF
size: NA; D: NA; J: TRBJ2-3; V: TRBV10-3; DNA: TGTGCCACCGGGGCCGGGACACCAAATACGCAGTATTTT; CDR3: CATGAGTPNTQYF
size: NA; D: NA; J: TRBJ1-1; V: TRBV20-1; DNA: TGCAGTGCTAGTGCACGTGGGGCAGGCAAAGAAGCTTTCTTT; CDR3: CSASARGAGKEAFF
size: many; D: TRBD1; J: TRBJ2-1; V: TRBV3-1; DNA: TGTGCCAGCAGCCAAGGATACAGGGGGCATGAGCAGTTCTTC; CDR3: CASSQGYRGHEQFF
size: NA; D: TRBD2; J: TRBJ2-1; V: TRBV15; DNA: TGTGCCACCAGCAGACTAGCGGGGGGGTTGAATGAGCAGTTCTTC; CDR3: CATSRLAGGLNEQFF
size: NA; D: TRBD1; J: TRBJ1-5; V: TRBV27; DNA: TGTGCCAGCAGTCCCGCCGACAGGGGCCTTACTCAGCCCCAGCATTTT; CDR3: CASSPADRGLTQPQHF
size: few; D: TRBD1; J: TRBJ2-7; V: TRBV15; DNA: TGTGCCACCAGCGGCCCGAATGGGGACAGGGAGACCTACGAGCAGTACTTC; CDR3: CATSGPNGDRETYEQYF
size: few; D: NA; J: TRBJ2-1; V: TRBV7-2; DNA: TGTGCCAGCAGCTCCCATTGGGGCGGAACCTACAATGAGCAGTTCTTC; CDR3: CASSSHWGGTYNEQFF
size: many; D: TRBD2; J: TRBJ2-3; V: TRBV7-2; DNA: TGTGCCAGCAGCTTCGGGGGGGCCACAGATACGCAGTATTTT; CDR3: CASSFGGATDTQYF
size: NA; D: NA; J: TRBJ2-2; V: TRBV6-5; DNA: TGTGCCAGCAGTTACTCTCCAGGGATGACTCCCGGGGAGCTGTTTTTT; CDR3: CASSYSPGMTPGELFF
size: NA; D: TRBD2; J: TRBJ2-1; V: TRBV11-1; DNA: TGTGCCAGCAGCCCCGGACTAGCGGGAATAAGCTCCTACAATGAGCAGTTCTTC; CDR3: CASSPGLAGISSYNEQFF
size: few; D: NA; J: TRBJ1-2; V: TRBV3-1; DNA: TGTGCCAGCAGCCAAGTCGACTCCGGCTACACCTTC; CDR3: CASSQVDSGYTF
size: few; D: NA; J: TRBJ2-5; V: TRBV13; DNA: TGTGCCAGCAGTTCTGGATCAACCCCAGAGACCCAGTACTTC; CDR3: CASSSGSTPETQYF
size: NA; D: NA; J: TRBJ1-2; V: TRBV20-1; DNA: TGCAGTGCTAGAGATCGGGGGTCGGGCGATGGCTACACCTTC; CDR3: CSARDRGSGDGYTF
size: few; D: NA; J: TRBJ2-1; V: TRBV7-2; DNA: TGTGCCAGCAGCTCCGAGGGAGGCCGTTACAATGAGCAGTTCTTC; CDR3: CASSSEGGRYNEQFF
size: NA; D: NA; J: TRBJ2-2; V: TRBV20-1; DNA: TGCAGTGCCATGAGGCTTCCATCCGGGGAGCTGTTTTTT; CDR3: CSAMRLPSGELFF
size: few; D: NA; J: TRBJ2-3; V: TRBV7-3; DNA: TGTGCCAGCAGCATTTCAAGGGATAGCACAGATACGCAGTATTTT; CDR3: CASSISRDSTDTQYF
size: NA; D: TRBD2; J: TRBJ2-5; V: TRBV11-2; DNA: TGTGCCAGCAGCAATCTAGCGGGGGGGCAGGGAGAGACCCAGTACTTC; CDR3: CASSNLAGGQGETQYF
size: few; D: TRBD2; J: TRBJ2-5; V: TRBV24-1; DNA: TGTGCCACCGGCCAGAGCGGGAGCCCACAAGAGACCCAGTACTTC; CDR3: CATGQSGSPQETQYF
size: NA; D: NA; J: TRBJ2-1; V: TRBV10-2; DNA: TGCGCCAGCAGGGCTGGACTACTCGAGCAGTTCTTC; CDR3: CASRAGLLEQFF
size: NA; D: TRBD2; J: TRBJ2-1; V: TRBV20-1; DNA: TGCAGTGCTAGAGGGGTGGCGGGGGTCAGTGAGCAGTTCTTC; CDR3: CSARGVAGVSEQFF
size: few; D: NA; J: TRBJ2-2; V: TRBV5-1; DNA: TGCGCCAGCAGCTCGCTGGGGACCGCAGGCGGGGAGCTGTTTTTT; CDR3: CASSSLGTAGGELFF
size: NA; D: NA; J: TRBJ2-5; V: TRBV5-6; DNA: TGTGCCAGCAGCTTGAAGGGTAGGGGCTACGAGACCCAGTACTTC; CDR3: CASSLKGRGYETQYF
size: few; D: TRBD2; J: TRBJ2-1; V: TRBV7-3; DNA: TGTGCCAGCAGCTTACTAGCGGGGGTGTTGAATGAGCAGTTCTTC; CDR3: CASSLLAGVLNEQFF
size: many; D: NA; J: TRBJ2-1; V: TRBV6-2/TRBV6-3; DNA: TGTGCCAGCAGTTACTCGAGGGAGCAGTTCTTC; CDR3: CASSYSREQFF
size: NA; D: NA; J: TRBJ1-1; V: TRBV6-1; DNA: TGTGCCAGTCCGCCCGGGCATATCAACACTGAAGCTTTCTTT; CDR3: CASPPGHINTEAFF
size: few; D: NA; J: TRBJ2-5; V: TRBV20-1; DNA: TGCAGTGCTAGAGAGGGAGCGGGAGAGACCCAGTACTTC; CDR3: CSAREGAGETQYF
size: NA; D: TRBD1; J: TRBJ2-7; V: TRBV12-3/TRBV12-4; DNA: TGTGCCAGCACCTCGACAGGGGGTAGGGTGCAGTACTTC; CDR3: CASTSTGGRVQYF
size: NA; D: NA; J: TRBJ1-6; V: TRBV27; DNA: TGTGCCAGCAACAGCTATAATTCACCCCTCCACTTT; CDR3: CASNSYNSPLHF
size: few; D: TRBD1; J: TRBJ2-1; V: TRBV30; DNA: TGTGCCTGGAGTAGGGACAGGGAGATTTTCTTC; CDR3: CAWSRDREIFF
size: many; D: NA; J: TRBJ2-3; V: TRBV5-1; DNA: TGCGCCAGCAGCCCCGGGGGAGAAGGCGGCACAGATACGCAGTATTTT; CDR3: CASSPGGEGGTDTQYF
size: few; D: NA; J: TRBJ2-5; V: TRBV29-1; DNA: TGCAGCGTTGTTTTGGGACCGCAGACCCAGTACTTC; CDR3: CSVVLGPQTQYF
size: NA; D: NA; J: TRBJ2-2; V: TRBV6-1; DNA: TGTGCCAGCAGCCGACAGGACCTACGAACCGGGGAGCTGTTTTTT; CDR3: CASSRQDLRTGELFF